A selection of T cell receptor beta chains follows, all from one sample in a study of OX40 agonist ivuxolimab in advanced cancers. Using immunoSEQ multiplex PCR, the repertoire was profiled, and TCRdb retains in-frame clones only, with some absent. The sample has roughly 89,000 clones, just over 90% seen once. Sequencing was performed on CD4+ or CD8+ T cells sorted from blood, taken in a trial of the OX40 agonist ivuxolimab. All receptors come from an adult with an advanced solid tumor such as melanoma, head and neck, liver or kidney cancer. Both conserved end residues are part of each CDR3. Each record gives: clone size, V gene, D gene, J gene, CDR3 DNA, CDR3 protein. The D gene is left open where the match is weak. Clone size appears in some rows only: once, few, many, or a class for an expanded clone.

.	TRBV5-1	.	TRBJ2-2	TGCGCCAGCAGCTTGGAGTTGGGGGAGCTGTTTTTT	CASSLELGELFF
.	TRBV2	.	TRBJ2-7	TGTGCCAGCATGGACCTCACCTACGAGCAGTACTTC	CASMDLTYEQYF
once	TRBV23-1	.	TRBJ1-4	TGCGCCAGCAGTCAATCATCAGCCTCGAATGAAAAACTGTTTTTT	CASSQSSASNEKLFF
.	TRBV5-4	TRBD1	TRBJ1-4	TGTGCCAGCAGTATGGGAGGGACAGGGAATGAAAAACTGTTTTTT	CASSMGGTGNEKLFF
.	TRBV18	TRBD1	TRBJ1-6	TGTGCCAGCTCACCCCCCGGGACAGGGGATGGTAATTCACCCCTCCACTTT	CASSPPGTGDGNSPLHF
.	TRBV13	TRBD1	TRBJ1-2	TGTGCCAGCAGTCAACGTGGCACAGGGGCCGGCTACACCTTC	CASSQRGTGAGYTF
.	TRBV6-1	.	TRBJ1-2	TGTGCCAGCAGTGAAGCGGTCAGGAGTAACTATGGCTACACCTTC	CASSEAVRSNYGYTF
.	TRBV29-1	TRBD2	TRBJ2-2	TGCAGCGCTAAACACGGGACTAGCGGGAGCACCGGGGAGCTGTTTTTT	CSAKHGTSGSTGELFF
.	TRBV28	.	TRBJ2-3	TGTGCCAGCAGTTTATATGGGACGAGCACAGATACGCAGTATTTT	CASSLYGTSTDTQYF
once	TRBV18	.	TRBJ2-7	TGTGCCAGCTCACCAATGGGGAAAGAGCAGTACTTC	CASSPMGKEQYF
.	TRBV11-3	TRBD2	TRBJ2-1	TGTGCCAGCAGCTTAGCGGGAGGCTACAATGAGCAGTTCTTC	CASSLAGGYNEQFF
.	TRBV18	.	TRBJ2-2	TGTGCCAGCTCACCGGTAGAGACGAGGACCGGGGAGCTGTTTTTT	CASSPVETRTGELFF
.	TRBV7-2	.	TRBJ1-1	TGTGCCAGCAGCTTATCCGGGGGCCTCACTGAAGCTTTCTTT	CASSLSGGLTEAFF
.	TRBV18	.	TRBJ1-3	TGTGCCAGCTCACCACAGGGGTCTGGAAACACCATATATTTT	CASSPQGSGNTIYF
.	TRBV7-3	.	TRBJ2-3	TGTGCCAGCAGCTTAACCGCCCCGGGGGTGCAGTATTTT	CASSLTAPGVQYF
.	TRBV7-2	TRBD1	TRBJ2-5	TGTGCCAGCAGCTTAGGGGACAGGGACCAAGAGACCCAGTACTTC	CASSLGDRDQETQYF
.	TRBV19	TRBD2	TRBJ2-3	TGTGCCAGTAGTATCAAAATAGCGGGCTCCACAGATACGCAGTATTTT	CASSIKIAGSTDTQYF
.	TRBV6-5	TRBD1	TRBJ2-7	TGTGCCAGCAGCAGACAGGGGGCTAACTACGAGCAGTACTTC	CASSRQGANYEQYF
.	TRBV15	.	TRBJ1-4	TGTGCCACCAGCATATCCCCTGCGGCAACTAATGAAAAACTGTTTTTT	CATSISPAATNEKLFF
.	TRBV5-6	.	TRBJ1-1	TGTGCCAGCAGCTTAGGCAGGGTAAACACTGAAGCTTTCTTT	CASSLGRVNTEAFF
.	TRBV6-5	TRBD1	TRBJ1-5	TGTGCCAGCAGTTACTGGGGACAGGGGGCTGGGCCCCAGCATTTT	CASSYWGQGAGPQHF
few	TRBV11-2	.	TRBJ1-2	TGTGCCAGCAGCCCCATTGCAGGGTTTTCTTCCTATGGCTACACCTTC	CASSPIAGFSSYGYTF
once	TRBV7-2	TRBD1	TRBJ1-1	TGTGCCAGCAGTCGGGACAGGGTCGTCACTGAAGCTTTCTTT	CASSRDRVVTEAFF
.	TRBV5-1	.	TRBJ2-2	TGCGCCAGCAGCTTGGCGGTTACAGGAAACACCGGGGAGCTGTTTTTT	CASSLAVTGNTGELFF
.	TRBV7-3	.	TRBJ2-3	TGTGCCAGCAGTCAACAGGGACGGGGCACAGATACGCAGTATTTT	CASSQQGRGTDTQYF
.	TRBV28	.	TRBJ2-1	TGTGCCAGCAGTTCAACGGATAAACCCTACAATGAGCAGTTCTTC	CASSSTDKPYNEQFF
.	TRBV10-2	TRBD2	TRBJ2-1	TGCGCCAGCAGTCAAGGGACTAGCTCCTACAATGAGCAGTTCTTC	CASSQGTSSYNEQFF
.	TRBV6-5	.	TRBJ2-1	TGTGCCAGCAGTTGGGGCGGCGGGGCCTCCTACAATGAGCAGTTCTTC	CASSWGGGASYNEQFF
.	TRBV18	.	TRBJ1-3	TGTGCCAGCTCACCAGATGTGGGAAACACCATATATTTT	CASSPDVGNTIYF
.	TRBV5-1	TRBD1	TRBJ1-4	TGCGCCAGCAGCTCGGGACAGGGTGGGGTCGGAAAACTGTTTTTT	CASSSGQGGVGKLFF
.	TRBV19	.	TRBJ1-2	TGTGCCAGTAGTATAGGTGGTATCAACTATGGCTACACCTTC	CASSIGGINYGYTF
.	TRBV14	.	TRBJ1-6	TGTGCCAGCAGCCGGCTCGGGTGGGCGGATTCACCCCTCCACTTT	CASSRLGWADSPLHF
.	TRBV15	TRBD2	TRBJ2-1	TGTGCCACCAGCAGATCAACAACGGGGAGGGCCGGGTACAATGAGCAGTTCTTC	CATSRSTTGRAGYNEQFF